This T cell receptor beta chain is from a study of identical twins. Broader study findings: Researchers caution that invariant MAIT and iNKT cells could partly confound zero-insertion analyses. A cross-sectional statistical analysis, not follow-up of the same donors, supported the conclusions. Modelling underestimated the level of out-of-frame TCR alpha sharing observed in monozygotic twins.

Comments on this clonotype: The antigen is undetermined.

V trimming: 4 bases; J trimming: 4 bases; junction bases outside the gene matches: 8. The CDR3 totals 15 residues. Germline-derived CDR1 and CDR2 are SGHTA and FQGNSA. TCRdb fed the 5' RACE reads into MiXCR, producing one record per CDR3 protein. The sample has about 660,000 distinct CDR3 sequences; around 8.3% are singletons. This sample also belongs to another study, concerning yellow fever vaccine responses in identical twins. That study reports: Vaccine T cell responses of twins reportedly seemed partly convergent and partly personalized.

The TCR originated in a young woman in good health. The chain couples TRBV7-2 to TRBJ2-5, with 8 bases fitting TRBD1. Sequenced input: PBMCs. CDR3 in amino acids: CASSSTGGRGETQYF. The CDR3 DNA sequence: TGTGCCAGCAGCTCTACAGGGGGGCGAGGAGAGACCCAGTACTTC. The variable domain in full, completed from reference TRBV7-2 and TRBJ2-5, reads GAGVSQSPSNKVTEKGKDVELRCDPISGHTALYWYRQSLGQGLEFLIYFQGNSAPDKSGLPSDRFSAERTGGSVSTLTIQRTQQEDSAVYLCASSSTGGRGETQYFGPGTRLLVL.